This TCR beta chain was identified during a study of post-analysis software for immune sequencing data. Study in general: Disease courses included relapsing-remitting, secondary progressive and progressive-relapsing multiple sclerosis. Study-wide results and caveats: Strong co-clustering by F measure linked samples that shared a preparation batch. Comparison with controls showed significantly lower normalized Chao1 diversity in multiple sclerosis patients. Elevated frequency relative to controls characterized roughly 5 TRBV segments in patients, TRBV5-6, TRBV5-1 and TRBV20-1 among them.

This clonotype occurred a few times. As yet, its antigen is unknown. Unique molecular identifiers were present in the TCR beta cDNA libraries. A single record per CDR3 protein comes from TCRdb applying MiXCR to the PCR reads. The table has around 500,000 distinct CDR3 sequences, less than 40% seen once; the top ten hold less than 6%. Trimming stripped 3 bases from V and 1 base from J, with 11 bases between. Per germline, CDR1 MDHEN and CDR2 SYDVKM. The CDR3 sequence is 15 residues long. The sequenced sample was blood. This sequence joins TRBV28 and TRBJ2-3, with D perhaps TRBD2 (6 bases). The sequence derives from a girl aged 2-17 years with multiple sclerosis. In DNA form, the CDR3 reads TGTGCCAGCAGTTTCCCCCGGAGGGGCACAGATACGCAGTATTTT. Protein sequence: CASSFPRRGTDTQYF.